This TCR beta chain stems from a study of blood T cell repertoires in COVID-19. Study at large: PBMCs, B-cell-depleted T cells, or T cells were the source of the cDNA or gDNA that made up the material.

How the authors handled the data: Estimates of nucleated cell counts were drawn from the amplification of reference gene primers. This table comes from immunoSEQ multiplex PCR, and its TCRdb copy is limited to in-frame clones, with some not included. V, J and clone size are those of that table, while D and trimming were read from the DNA. The table shows 350,000 to 400,000 clones, with more than 75% occurring only once. CDR3 length: 13 residues. The germline V gene has CDR1 MDHEN and CDR2 SYDVKM. Trimming took 6 bases from V and 3 from J, leaving 11 bases between them. Cohorts were based on clinical histories the participants reported. Recovered status in Cohort 3 required two negative PCRs, clearance, or symptom resolution.

The V and J genes are TRBV28 and TRBJ1-1; D is unclear. The receptor was isolated from a woman under 30 who had recovered from COVID-19. Sample: PBMCs or T cells enriched from blood (not recorded which). The CDR3 nucleotides read TGTGCCAGCAGGGGATCGGGAGACACTGAAGCTTTCTTT. Its translation is CASRGSGDTEAFF.